The clone carrying this TCR beta chain occurred a few times. CDR1 and CDR2 (germline): SGHVS, FQNEAQ. With V trimmed by 5 bases and J by 5 bases, 0 bases remained unmatched. CDR3 size: 14 residues. The data originate from a study of cytomegalovirus exposure and HLA in healthy donors. Clones were sequenced by immunoSEQ multiplex PCR, and TCRdb holds only the in-frame ones, with some missing. The top ten clones hold about 3% of a sample with roughly 150,000 clones, around 89% of them seen once. The specimen sequenced was PBMCs. This TCR came from a man aged 18 to 29 in good health and CMV-seronegative. This chain joins TRBV7-8 and TRBJ2-1, with 13 bases that match TRBD2. CDR3: CASSGLAGDNEQFF. CDR3 sequence (DNA): TGTGCCAGCAGCGGACTAGCGGGAGACAATGAGCAGTTCTTC.